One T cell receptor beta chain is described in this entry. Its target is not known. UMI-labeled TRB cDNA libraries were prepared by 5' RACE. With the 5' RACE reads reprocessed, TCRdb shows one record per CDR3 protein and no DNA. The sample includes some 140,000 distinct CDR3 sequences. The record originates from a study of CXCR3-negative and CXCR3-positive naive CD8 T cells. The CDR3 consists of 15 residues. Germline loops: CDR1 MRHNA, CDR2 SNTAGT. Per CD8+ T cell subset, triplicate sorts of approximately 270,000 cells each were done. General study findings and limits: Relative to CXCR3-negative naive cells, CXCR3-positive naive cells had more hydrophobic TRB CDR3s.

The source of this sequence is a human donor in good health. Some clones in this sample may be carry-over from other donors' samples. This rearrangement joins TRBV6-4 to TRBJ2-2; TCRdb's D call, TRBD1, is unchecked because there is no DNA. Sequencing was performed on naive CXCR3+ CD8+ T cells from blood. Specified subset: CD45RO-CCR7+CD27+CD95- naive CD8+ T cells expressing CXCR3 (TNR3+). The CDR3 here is CASSDSQGDTGELFF.